This TCR beta chain is drawn from a study of blood T cell repertoires in COVID-19. Turning to the study itself: COVID-19 samples from acute and convalescent phases originated in the United States, Italy and Spain. From T cells, B-cell-depleted T cells, or PBMCs came the material, which was cDNA or gDNA.

The CDR3 sequence is 16 residues long. The V gene's germline CDR1 is MNHNS and CDR2 SASEGT. V was pared by 1 base and J by 4 bases, with 7 bases of the junction left unmatched. This clone was recorded a few times. Original processing notes: By means of reference gene primer amplification, nucleated cell counts were estimated. Profiled with immunoSEQ multiplex PCR; TCRdb holds only in-frame clones, not every one. The V and J calls and clone size are taken from that table; D and trimming were inferred from the DNA. Of about 140,000 clones listed, about 83% are singletons. The specimen was peripheral blood. J is TRBJ2-1 and V is TRBV6-1; 7 bases line up with TRBD2. The receptor was isolated from a human donor in a cohort sampled during active COVID-19. CDR3 loop: CASSEGRWEGYNEQFF. The CDR3 DNA reads TGTGCCAGCAGTGAAGGGAGGTGGGAGGGATACAATGAGCAGTTCTTC.